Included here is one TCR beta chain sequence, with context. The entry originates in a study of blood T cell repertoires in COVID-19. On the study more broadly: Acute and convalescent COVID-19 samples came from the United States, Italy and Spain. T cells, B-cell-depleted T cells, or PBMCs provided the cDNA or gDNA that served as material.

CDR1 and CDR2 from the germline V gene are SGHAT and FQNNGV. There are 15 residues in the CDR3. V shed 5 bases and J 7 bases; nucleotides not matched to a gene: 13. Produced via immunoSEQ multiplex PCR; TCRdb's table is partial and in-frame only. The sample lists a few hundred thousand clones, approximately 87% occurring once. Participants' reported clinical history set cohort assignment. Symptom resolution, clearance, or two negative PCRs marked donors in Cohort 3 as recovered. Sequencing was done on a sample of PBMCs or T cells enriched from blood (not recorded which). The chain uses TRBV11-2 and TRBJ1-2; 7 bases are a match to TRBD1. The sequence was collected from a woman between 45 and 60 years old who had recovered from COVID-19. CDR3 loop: CASSQGGRGPAGYTF. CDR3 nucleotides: TGTGCCAGCAGCCAGGGGGGCAGAGGACCTGCTGGCTACACCTTC.